This T cell receptor beta chain was documented in a study of T cell responses to AZD1222 COVID-19 vaccine. Notes on the study in general: Donors in the cohort were predominantly white British and more often female, and clonal diversity was possibly underestimated. Spike-specific TCR depth and breadth grew after two AZD1222 doses. Seropositive at baseline were only a handful of AZD1222 recipients.

Germline V lookup: CDR1 LNHNV, CDR2 YYDKDF (reference sequence). This CDR3 comprises 15 residues. V was pared by 1 base and J by 4 bases, with 4 bases of the junction left unmatched. This clone was detected only once. The antigen is not known. This table comes from immunoSEQ multiplex PCR, and its TCRdb copy is limited to in-frame clones, with some not included. The data hold 130,000 or so clones, with approximately 86% observed a single time. This clonotype was sampled from an adult who received the AZD1222 COVID-19 vaccine. The chain recombines TRBV15 with TRBJ1-5; 7 bases fit TRBD1. Sequenced here: peripheral blood, sampled 28 days after the second AZD1222 dose. CDR3 DNA: TGTGCCACCAGCAGAGGGGGGACAGCTAATCAGCCCCAGCATTTT. Its protein is CATSRGGTANQPQHF. The full variable domain, in which reference TRBV15 and TRBJ1-5 provide the parts outside the CDR3, is DAMVIQNPRYQVTQFGKPVTLSCSQTLNHNVMYWYQQKSSQAPKLLFHYYDKDFNNEADTPDNFQSRRPNTSFCFLDIRSPGLGDTAMYLCATSRGGTANQPQHFGDGTRLSIL.